The 18 T cell receptor beta chains below come from one sample, sequenced in a study of blood T cells in healthy people across ages. Primers used in a second PCR of about 7 to 12 cycles were a sample-barcoded 5' primer and a J-beta primer mix. Each CDR3 protein is one row after TCRdb ran MiXCR on the 5' RACE reads. The sample shows hundreds of thousands of distinct CDR3 sequences, roughly 64% of them seen only once. Sample: blood. Receptors were obtained from a young man in good health.

The chain employs TRBV3-1 and TRBJ2-3; TRBD2 aligns across 9 bases. Trimming took 1 base from V and 8 from J; bases not matched to a gene: 7. The CDR3 is 15 amino acids. Germline V CDR1 and CDR2: LGHDT, YNNKEL (reference sequence). The CDR3 loop is CASSQGNSGSGTQYF. CDR3 coding DNA: TGTGCCAGCAGCCAAGGAAATAGCGGGAGCGGTACGCAGTATTTT.

The chain couples TRBV12-3 or TRBV12-4 to TRBJ2-7, with TRBD2 as a possible D gene (6 bases). The DNA matches TRBJ2-5 better at its end, which makes the J call doubtful. This CDR3 contains 13 residues. CDR3 sequence reads: CASSLGLVETQYF. Here the CDR3 DNA reads TGTGCCAGCAGTTTAGGACTAGTGGAGACCCAGTACTTC.

The rearrangement joins TRBV20-1 to TRBJ1-6; the D is unclear. The CDR3 has 14 residues. With 3 bases removed from V and 10 bases from J, the gap between germline ends came to 16 bases. Germline V gene data show CDR1 as DFQATT and CDR2 as SNEGSKA (reference sequence). This CDR3 is CSASAPLDGSPLHF. The CDR3 DNA is TGCAGTGCTAGCGCCCCCTTGGACGGATCACCCCTCCACTTT.

The chain employs TRBV20-1 and TRBJ1-1, with D unresolved. Germline V gene data show CDR1 as DFQATT and CDR2 as SNEGSKA (reference sequence). This CDR3 is 12 amino acids long. The V and J ends lost 4 bases and 0 bases respectively, with 6 bases between them. Here the CDR3 reads CSATTVNTEAFF. In DNA form, the CDR3 reads TGCAGTGCTACAACCGTGAACACTGAAGCTTTCTTT.

The chain combines TRBV4-3 with TRBJ2-7; D unresolved. V was cut by 0 bases and J by 6 bases, with 12 bases left in between. The CDR3 runs 14 residues. CDR1 is LGHNA and CDR2 is YSLEER in the germline V gene. This CDR3 reads CASSQESERFEQYF. The CDR3 region has the DNA TGCGCCAGCAGCCAAGAGTCCGAAAGGTTCGAGCAGTACTTC.

J is TRBJ2-3 and V is TRBV18, with D possibly being TRBD2 (5 bases). The ends were cut back, 1 base at V and 4 bases at J, with 15 bases in the middle. CDR1 and CDR2 from the germline V gene are KGHSH and LQKENI. The CDR3 loop spans 16 amino acids. Here the CDR3 reads CASSPLTSGEADTQYF. CDR3 bases: TGTGCCAGCTCACCACTGACCAGCGGTGAGGCAGATACGCAGTATTTT. Together with reference TRBV18 and TRBJ2-3, the CDR3 gives the full variable domain: NAGVMQNPRHLVRRRGQEARLRCSPMKGHSHVYWYRQLPEEGLKFMVYLQKENIIDESGMPKERFSAEFPKEGPSILRIQQVVRGDSAAYFCASSPLTSGEADTQYFGPGTRLTVL.

This clonotype showed up just a few times. The chain employs TRBV28 and TRBJ2-7; D uncertain. V lost 7 bases to trimming and J lost 6 bases, with 22 bases between them. Germline V lookup: CDR1 MDHEN, CDR2 SYDVKM. The CDR3 totals 15 residues. The CDR3 sequence: CASIHSRGFFSEQYF. CDR3 DNA sequence: TGTGCCAGCATCCACTCGAGAGGATTTTTCTCCGAGCAGTACTTC. Supplemented by reference TRBV28 and TRBJ2-7, the full variable domain reads DVKVTQSSRYLVKRTGEKVFLECVQDMDHENMFWYRQDPGLGLRLIYFSYDVKMKEKGDIPEGYSVSREKKERFSLILESASTNQTSMYLCASIHSRGFFSEQYFGPGTRLTVT.

The chain joins TRBV29-1 to TRBJ1-2, with a tentative D call TRBD1 (6 bases). Germline lookup yields CDR1 SQVTM and CDR2 ANQGSEA. The CDR3 extends over 12 amino acids. Trimming removed 6 bases at V and 4 bases at J, with 12 bases between. The CDR3 region is CSVNAGVYGYTF. The CDR3 region has the DNA TGCAGCGTGAACGCAGGGGTCTATGGCTACACCTTC. The entire variable domain, with the rest obtained from reference TRBV29-1 and TRBJ1-2, is as follows: SAVISQKPSRDICQRGTSLTIQCQVDSQVTMMFWYRQQPGQSLTLIATANQGSEATYESGFVIDKFPISRPNLTFSTLTVSNMSPEDSSIYLCSVNAGVYGYTFGSGTRLTVV.

This clonotype was observed many times. The genes are TRBV20-1 and TRBJ1-1; D possibly corresponds to TRBD1 (6 bases). Germline V lookup: CDR1 DFQATT, CDR2 SNEGSKA (reference sequence). The CDR3 is 14 amino acids. V was shortened by 3 bases and J by 5 bases, with 16 bases between the two germline ends. CDR3 residues: CSARGSGVWTEAFF. The CDR3 DNA reads as TGCAGTGCTAGGGGTTCAGGGGTTTGGACTGAAGCTTTCTTT.

The J gene is TRBJ2-5, the V gene TRBV6-5; no clear D gene. Per germline, CDR1 MNHEY and CDR2 SVGAGI. The CDR3 spans 13 residues. Trimming shortened V by 4 bases and J by 7 bases, and 13 bases separated the two germline ends. DNA for the CDR3: TGTGCCAGCAGTTCGCCCTCTCCCGGGACCCAGTACTTC. Translation: CASSSPSPGTQYF.

This clonotype came up once. The gene calls are TRBV6-2 or TRBV6-3 and TRBJ2-5, with 8 bases aligning to TRBD2. Trimming removed 5 bases from V and 5 bases from J; junction bases left unmatched: 7. The germline V gene has CDR1 MNHEY and CDR2 SVGEGT. This CDR3 contains 14 residues. The CDR3 reads CASSLRGGWETQYF. The CDR3 coding sequence is TGTGCCAGCAGTCTTCGGGGGGGCTGGGAGACCCAGTACTTC.

This clonotype turned up a few times. The rearrangement uses TRBV7-2 and TRBJ2-5, with a tentative D call TRBD2 (5 bases). The CDR3 is 14 residues long. Germline CDR1 reads SGHTA; CDR2 reads FQGNSA. With 4 bases removed from V and 7 bases from J, the gap between germline ends came to 16 bases. In nucleotides, the CDR3 is TGTGCCAGCAGCTCCCCCGGTTTCGGAGGGACCCAGTACTTC. Residues: CASSSPGFGGTQYF.

V usage is TRBV30 and J usage is TRBJ2-7, with D possibly being TRBD1 or TRBD2 (5 bases each). CDR3 length: 13 amino acids. V was clipped by 7 bases and J by 7 bases, with 20 bases between them. Germline V gene lookup returns CDR1 GTSNPN and CDR2 SVGIG (reference sequence). The DNA of the CDR3 is TGTGCCTCCGACAGACTACCGTACAATGAGCAGTACTTC. Translated: CASDRLPYNEQYF. Supplemented by reference TRBV30 and TRBJ2-7, the full variable domain reads SQTIHQWPATLVQPVGSPLSLECTVEGTSNPNLYWYRQAAGRGLQLLFYSVGIGQISSEVPQNLSASRPQDRQFILSSKKLLLSDSGFYLCASDRLPYNEQYFGPGTRLTVT.

The chain combines TRBV7-2 with TRBJ2-4, with TRBD2 matching over 7 bases. The V and J ends lost 5 bases and 13 bases, in that order; junction bases with no gene match: 14. CDR1 is SGHTA, CDR2 FQGNSA, per germline. The CDR3 runs to 14 residues. The chain's CDR3 is CASSPSSGTNLQYF. The CDR3 bases are TGTGCCAGCAGCCCGTCCTCCGGGACTAATTTGCAGTACTTC.

This clonotype was counted only a few times. The chain joins TRBV3-1 to TRBJ2-3, with D hard to call. Trimming cost V 0 bases and J 2 bases, with 12 bases left between them. Germline V lookup: CDR1 LGHDT, CDR2 YNNKEL (reference sequence). CDR3 length equals 16 residues. This CDR3 reads CASSQDPGANTDTQYF. The CDR3 DNA reads TGTGCCAGCAGCCAAGATCCCGGAGCGAACACAGATACGCAGTATTTT.

The V call is TRBV20-1, the J call TRBJ1-6; the D gene is possibly TRBD1 (5 bases). Germline V gives CDR1 DFQATT, CDR2 SNEGSKA (reference sequence). The CDR3 totals 11 residues. In nucleotides, the CDR3 is TGCAGAGTAGGCCGGGGGTTGCCCCTCCACTTT. Amino acid sequence: CRVGRGLPLHF.

The DNA for the CDR3 is TGTGCCAGCAGTCCCGGACTAGCGGGAGTGAGGCTGCAGTACTTC. As protein: CASSPGLAGVRLQYF. The J gene is TRBJ2-5, the V gene TRBV27, with 13 bases identical to TRBD2. This CDR3 has 15 amino acids. V shed 5 bases and J 11 bases; nucleotides not matched to a gene: 11. Germline assignment: CDR1 MNHEY and CDR2 SMNVEV (reference sequence).

Regarding this clonotype: Sequence at one end of the junction differs from germline and may be a read error. The CDR3 reads CASSFAVAKNVQYF. DNA for the CDR3: TGTGCCAGCAGTTTTGCAGTAGCCAAAAACGTTCAGTACTTC. The chain combines TRBV12-3 or TRBV12-4 with TRBJ2-4, with D uncertain. This CDR3 contains 14 residues.